This TCR beta chain was profiled in a study of PD-1 blockade in classical Hodgkin lymphoma. Overall study context: The study gave patients nivolumab 3 mg/kg intravenously every 2 weeks. General study findings and limits: At baseline, newly diagnosed patients reportedly showed less TCR diversity than healthy donors. Patients were excluded if nivolumab began under 1 year after ASCT (the autologous transplant). Possible causes of repertoire differences, disease activity or prior therapy, remain undefined.

On this clone: Its antigen is not identified.

Indicated time point: cycle 4 day 1 (C4D1), after 5 to 7 weeks of nivolumab. Every single patient, without exception, relapsed after autologous stem cell transplantation, and brentuximab vedotin exposure varied. CDR3 size: 12 residues. Germline-derived CDR1 and CDR2 are MNHEY and SVGAGI. Trimming took off 6 bases at V and 11 bases at J, with 11 bases between the two ends. TCRdb keeps only in-frame clones here, not all; method: immunoSEQ multiplex PCR. The profile shows about 24,000 clones, around 84% of them singletons. The sample in question was peripheral blood mononuclear cells (PBMCs), obtained before the fourth cycle of nivolumab. The rearrangement links TRBV6-5 to TRBJ1-6; no clear D gene. The sequence was obtained from a human donor with classical Hodgkin lymphoma. This CDR3 is CASSLSVPPLHF. The CDR3 nucleotides read TGTGCCAGCAGCCTCAGCGTGCCACCCCTCCACTTT.